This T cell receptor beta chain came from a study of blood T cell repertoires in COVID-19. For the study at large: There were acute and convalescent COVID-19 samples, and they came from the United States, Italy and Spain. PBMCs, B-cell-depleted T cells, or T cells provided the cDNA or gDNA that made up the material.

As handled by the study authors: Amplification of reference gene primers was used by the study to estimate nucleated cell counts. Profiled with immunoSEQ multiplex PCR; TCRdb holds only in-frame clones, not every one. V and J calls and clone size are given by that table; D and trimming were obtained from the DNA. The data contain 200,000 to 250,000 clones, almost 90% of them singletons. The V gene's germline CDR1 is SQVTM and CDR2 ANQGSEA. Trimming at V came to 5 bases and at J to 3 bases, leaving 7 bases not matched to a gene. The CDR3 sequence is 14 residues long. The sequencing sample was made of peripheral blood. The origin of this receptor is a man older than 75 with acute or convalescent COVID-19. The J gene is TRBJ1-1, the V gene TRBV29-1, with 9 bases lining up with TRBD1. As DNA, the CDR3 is TGCAGCGTTACCCCGACAGGGGGAGACACTGAAGCTTTCTTT. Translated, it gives CSVTPTGGDTEAFF.